This passage covers 8 T cell receptor beta chains from one sample sequenced in a study of blood T cell repertoires in COVID-19. Repertoires were generated with immunoSEQ multiplex PCR, while TCRdb's copy carries only in-frame clones and drops some. In the table there are about 160,000 clones, roughly 73% of which are singletons. Sequencing input: peripheral blood. The origin of the receptors is a man between 65 and 79 years old with acute or convalescent COVID-19.

The gene calls are TRBV6-5 and TRBJ2-7; the match to TRBD1 covers 10 bases. The germline gives CDR1 MNHEY, CDR2 SVGAGI. Unmatched junction bases numbered 12, after V lost 4 bases and J lost 6 bases. The CDR3 length is 16 residues. The CDR3 sequence is CASSWTGTGDMGEQYF. The CDR3 DNA reads as TGTGCCAGCAGTTGGACGGGGACAGGGGATATGGGCGAGCAGTACTTC.

The rearrangement links TRBV29-1 to TRBJ1-2, with 9 bases identical to TRBD1. Germline lookup yields CDR1 SQVTM and CDR2 ANQGSEA. CDR3 length equals 13 residues. Germline trimming cut 5 bases from V and 2 bases from J; bases unmatched to any gene: 3. The CDR3 here is CSVLQGANYGYTF. CDR3 coding DNA: TGCAGCGTTTTACAGGGGGCGAACTATGGCTACACCTTC.

Regarding this clone: The junction shows a germline mismatch at one end, possibly a read error. The rearrangement uses TRBV2 and TRBJ1-5, with 10 positions matching TRBD1. CDR1 is SNHLY, CDR2 FYNNEI, per germline. The length of the CDR3 is 16 residues. CDR3 sequence (DNA): TGTGCCAGCAGAGAAGCCGGGACAGGGGCCAATCAGCCCCAGCATTTT. This encodes CASREAGTGANQPQHF.

This chain joins TRBV7-9 and TRBJ2-5; D not resolved. This CDR3 spans 12 amino acids. V was trimmed by 1 base and J by 2 bases, leaving 2 bases between them. CDR1 SEHNR and CDR2 FQNEAQ come from the germline V gene (reference sequence). The CDR3 here is CASSLVQETQYF. CDR3 DNA sequence: TGTGCCAGCAGCTTAGTACAAGAGACCCAGTACTTC.

V and J are TRBV11-3 and TRBJ2-1; 10 bases map to TRBD2. Germline lookup yields CDR1 SGHNT and CDR2 YENEEA. V dropped 4 bases and J dropped 10; count of bases not matched to a gene: 10. CDR3 length equals 15 residues. CDR3 loop: CASSWGTSATDEQFF. Written as DNA, the CDR3 is TGTGCCAGCAGCTGGGGGACTAGCGCAACGGACGAGCAGTTCTTC.

This clone turned up a few times. This rearrangement joins TRBV19 to TRBJ2-7, with 8 bases that match TRBD2. The CDR3 length is 16 residues. Germline V CDR1 and CDR2: LNHDA, SQIVND (reference sequence). The trim removed 6 bases at V and 5 bases at J, leaving 15 bases unmatched. CDR3 nucleotides: TGTGCCAGTAGCAGCCCGATAGCGGGGCGTTTCGACGAGCAGTACTTC. Translated, it gives CASSSPIAGRFDEQYF.

In this sample, this clone turned up once. This sequence joins TRBV10-2 and TRBJ2-5, with 10 bases identical to TRBD2. The CDR3 length is 17 residues. CDR1 is WSHSY and CDR2 is SAAADI in the germline V gene. The V and J ends lost 2 bases and 1 base, in that order; junction bases with no gene match: 7. CDR3 loop: CASSETRLAGLQETQYF. CDR3 nucleotides: TGCGCCAGCAGTGAGACAAGACTAGCGGGCCTCCAAGAGACCCAGTACTTC.

Worth noting for this clone: One end of the junction fails to match germline, which may point to a read error. J is TRBJ2-5 and V is TRBV7-7; TRBD1 agrees at 7 bases. Germline-derived CDR1 and CDR2 are SSHAT and FNYEAQ (reference sequence). The CDR3 covers 16 residues. In DNA form, the CDR3 reads TGTGCTAGCAGCTTACGAGGGGGCCGGGCGATGGGGACCCAGTACTTC. It encodes CASSLRGGRAMGTQYF. Supplemented by reference TRBV7-7 and TRBJ2-5, the full variable domain reads GAGVSQSPRYKVTKRGQDVTLRCDPISSHATLYWYQQALGQGPEFLTYFNYEAQPDKSGLPSDRFSAERPEGSISTLTIQRTEQRDSAMYRCASSLRGGRAMGTQYFGPGTRLLVL.